This is a list of T cell receptor beta chains from one sample in a study of T cell changes during pregnancy in multiple sclerosis. Generated by immunoSEQ multiplex PCR, the TCRdb table keeps only in-frame clones and is missing some. The sample carries some 68,000 clones, more than 85% recorded once. The sequencing here drew on peripheral blood, taken in the second trimester of pregnancy. These receptors were collected from a female donor with multiple sclerosis, enrolled in a pregnancy study. The CDR3 runs from the conserved cysteine through the conserved F or W. The D gene is left open where the match is weak.

v_gene	d_gene	j_gene	CDR3aa
TRBV9	TRBD1	TRBJ2-1	CASSAGQLNEQFF
TRBV7-8	NA	TRBJ2-2	CASRPQGSTGELFF
TRBV5-1	NA	TRBJ2-7	CASSLWTESYEQYF
TRBV27	NA	TRBJ1-5	CASSLNRDSNQPQHF
TRBV5-1	TRBD2	TRBJ2-7	CASSLKLAGAHEQYF
TRBV7-2	NA	TRBJ2-2	CASSLSRIGLTTGELFF
TRBV5-4	NA	TRBJ1-2	CASSLGDGQIYGYTF
TRBV6-5	NA	TRBJ1-5	CASSYAENQPQHF
TRBV28	NA	TRBJ2-2	CASSLTWQGGELFF
TRBV6-5	NA	TRBJ1-5	CASSYSTESNQPQHF
TRBV5-1	TRBD1	TRBJ1-1	CASSSMTFRAGGMNTEAFF
TRBV9	TRBD1	TRBJ2-7	CASNGGQGSEQYF
TRBV27	NA	TRBJ2-1	CASSLLGLNNEQFF
TRBV4-2	TRBD1	TRBJ2-6	CASSRNAGQGVVGANVLTF
TRBV6-4	NA	TRBJ2-3	CASSDRGSTDTQYF
TRBV7-9	NA	TRBJ1-1	CASSLAHTEAFF
TRBV6-5	NA	TRBJ1-1	CASSQTRPGHEAFF
TRBV29-1	TRBD1	TRBJ1-2	CSVEADRGDLYTF
TRBV27	TRBD1	TRBJ2-1	CASYGQGASKGNEQFF
TRBV11-2	TRBD1	TRBJ1-2	CASSRQGNGYTF
TRBV7-6	NA	TRBJ1-1	CASSDAGRGNTEAFF
TRBV5-4	TRBD2	TRBJ2-3	CASSLAGEGTDTQYF
TRBV5-1	TRBD1	TRBJ1-1	CASSFRDRGTEAFF
TRBV2	TRBD1	TRBJ2-2	CASSLGQGNTGELFF
TRBV4-1	TRBD2	TRBJ2-7	CASSQDWTSGSYEQYF
TRBV5-1	NA	TRBJ1-1	CASSLVQGNTEAFF
TRBV5-1	NA	TRBJ2-7	CASSQGTDSYEAEQYF
TRBV11-3	NA	TRBJ2-7	CASSLIPGGTLYF
TRBV30	TRBD2	TRBJ2-7	CAWSVGGGINEQYF
TRBV16	NA	TRBJ2-2	CASSQQLTGELFF
TRBV9	NA	TRBJ1-3	CASSVVPGTGNTIYF
TRBV27	NA	TRBJ2-3	CASSLWSGTDTQYF
TRBV9	NA	TRBJ1-2	CASSTSPGTSYGYTF
TRBV25-1	TRBD2	TRBJ2-7	CASGLGYEQYF
TRBV7-7	NA	TRBJ1-1	CASSPIGGYPTEAFF
TRBV7-9	NA	TRBJ2-3	CASSLARLLYTDTQYF
TRBV9	TRBD1	TRBJ2-5	CASSPRIDRVQETQYF
TRBV5-3	TRBD2	TRBJ2-1	CARSLRTSGCNEQFF
TRBV27	NA	TRBJ2-3	CASSFTYRDTQYF
TRBV19	TRBD1	TRBJ1-5	CASNGQGGNQPQHF
TRBV7-9	TRBD2	TRBJ2-1	CASSLRGAGSGINEQFF
TRBV7-2	TRBD1	TRBJ2-3	CASSLDRNPDTQYF
TRBV13	NA	TRBJ2-7	CASSLDRDYEQYF
TRBV7-8	TRBD1	TRBJ1-5	CASSSLRTGLEPQHF